This T cell receptor (beta chain) derives from a study of cytomegalovirus exposure and HLA in healthy donors (dated by TCRdb to 2016 to 2017). Regarding the complete study: An earlier analysis of 550 to 700 of the donors reported approximately 270 Gb of sequence data and 117 million unique TCR beta sequences from approximately 180 million T cells. To study patterns of TCR occurrence, a later analysis re-analyzed previously published TCR beta repertoires from 500 to 850 donors and added high-resolution HLA genotyping. HLA typing included class I and class II loci at four-digit resolution. Using immunosequencing, the study profiled T cell repertoires from approximately 700 subjects and related those repertoires to cytomegalovirus serostatus. Because of strong linkage in the cohort, four to six DR-DQ haplotypes were treated as single units for association and clustering. The study combined high-throughput TCR immunosequencing, statistical association of individual TCRs with disease status, and machine learning to predict cytomegalovirus infection status. To decide whether each TCR beta V gene segment behaved as functional or pseudogenic, an earlier analysis of fewer than 750 of the donors relied on high-throughput TCR beta sequencing. Donor age, sex, ethnicity and CMV serostatus were collected together with the repertoire data. The later analysis used no new phenotypic data to find candidate immune exposures, relying instead on TCR beta sequences and their occurrence across donors. Roughly 290 gigabases of sequencing data and 75 million to 85 million unique TCR sequences made up an early release that covered approximately 650 HLA-typed donors. The study was designed to test whether signatures of past pathogen exposure could be identified by cataloging public T cell receptors. Of the approximately 400 genotyped donors, 65% to 90% were placed in the genetic ancestry cluster associated with self-reported Caucasian donors. Typing coverage differed by locus: A, B, C, DRB1 and DQB1 were typed in roughly 620-640 donors, DQA1 in 500 to 550, DPA1 in 600 to 610, and DPB1 in roughly 450. A separate validation cohort of some 130 different subjects was used in addition to the roughly 720-subject first cohort. Among a few hundred genotyped donors of the cohort, an average of around 240,000 unique TCR beta nucleotide sequences were sequenced per donor, around 20% of them non-productive. All discovery cohort repertoires had been generated using a single sequencing platform. A later genetic analysis used genome-wide SNP genotypes for about 65% of the 666 donors, treating that subset as a discovery cohort.

The investigation overall reported the following: In a later analysis, TCR association rates were found to vary across HLA loci, with the most associated TCRs seen for DRB1 alleles and the fewest for HLA-C alleles. The only immune exposure information available for the cohort was CMV serostatus. In a later analysis, HLA-associated TCR beta chains showed more clonal expansion and lower generation probabilities than non-associated chains that were equally common. The classifier was reported to diagnose cytomegalovirus status with high specificity and sensitivity in both the original and validation cohorts. Correlated functional status among segregating V segments might reflect linkage disequilibrium, but an unknown experimental factor could not be ruled out. According to a later analysis, most CMV-associated TCR beta chains appeared to be HLA-restricted, and the HLA associations seemed to be driven largely by CMV exposure. Several of the top co-occurrence clusters appeared to be linked to parvovirus B19, influenza, CMV and Epstein-Barr virus, according to a later analysis. A cluster of highly shared sequence variants was judged likely to represent a technical artifact of the sequencing pipeline. This cohort had only TCR beta chains sequenced, and the lack of alpha or paired-chain data limited which features could be detected. Seventeen rarely observed V segments, including chromosome 9 orphons, were excluded from the earlier analysis of just under 600 of the donors because counts were too low. Across donors, most TCR sequences were observed very rarely, whereas some public TCRs were present in many individuals. An earlier analysis of around 600 of the donors showed that most TCR beta V segments appeared in productive rearrangements either about 90% or about 30% of the time, which broadly matched IMGT annotations. A further reported finding was that TCR beta sequences accurately predicted the HLA-A and HLA-B alleles for most subjects in the first cohort. According to the authors, the approach could potentially be generalized to other disease states and immunological phenotypes. A later genetic analysis reported fewer N-insertions in productive TCRs among donors in an Asian-associated ancestry cluster than the approximately 670-donor mean. Some IMGT-functional V segments, including TRBV6-2 and TRBV6-3, could not be distinguished by the 87-base-pair reads and were therefore excluded. In a later analysis, about 16,000 TCR beta sequences were associated with specific HLA alleles at a false discovery rate of 0.05. Because some donors lacked HLA typing at each locus, the association tests relied only on the typed subset. Sequencing depth was assumed to be roughly uniform across donors in the presence/absence analyses, though that assumption may not hold. A later genetic analysis associated a missense DCLRE1C variant with V-gene and J-gene trimming of TCR beta chains, and an independent cohort replicated the association. In the study, around 160 TCR beta chains were listed as associated with cytomegalovirus. A few of the identified cytomegalovirus-associated TCR beta chains were confirmed in vitro to be specific for cytomegalovirus antigens. When HLA alleles, especially DR and DQ, strongly co-occurred, TCR associations were difficult to assign to individual alleles.

As regards this clone: Its antigen is unknown. No much larger clone is present one base from it, and per-base qualities are unavailable.

Library preparation employed the immunoSEQ multiplex PCR assay. For the multiplex PCR, a mixture combining 60 forward primers for TCR Vbeta segments and 13 reverse primers for TCR Jbeta segments was used. The CDR3 region of rearranged TCR beta genes was amplified from genomic DNA by a multiplex PCR assay. On the Illumina HiSeq System, the amplified TCR beta libraries were sequenced as 87-base-pair reads. As for how the authors treated the data: Across the 500 to 850 repertoires, a later analysis counted tens of millions of unique TCR beta chains, 9.5 million to 12 million of which were shared by at least two donors. Raw reads were error-corrected and collapsed into unique sequences with a nearest-neighbor algorithm that merged closely related sequences to remove PCR and sequencing errors. To assign V, D and J gene segments, CDR3 sequences were aligned to IMGT reference sequences. Each retained sequence needed at least a six-nucleotide match to both a V gene segment and a J gene segment. A rearrangement counted as productive if the CDR3 had no stop codons and remained in frame with V and J, and every other rearrangement counted as non-productive. CDR3 was defined by IMGT convention, running from the second conserved V-encoded cysteine to the conserved J-encoded phenylalanine. In an earlier analysis of 550 to 650 of the donors, sequences lacking an unambiguous match to a single V gene segment were excluded. An earlier analysis of several hundred of the donors called V segments functional above 56.7% productive rearrangements and segregating when the between-donor standard deviation exceeded 5%. A statistical classification framework was built for diagnosing cytomegalovirus status from the catalog of TCR beta chain sequences. A later analysis assigned V and J genes by comparing TCR nucleotide sequences with IMGT/GENE-DB human TR gene sequences. Using the TCRdist pipeline, a later analysis assigned CDR3 sequences along with most-parsimonious VDJ recombination scenarios. A later analysis defined each TCR beta chain by its CDR3 amino acid sequence plus V-gene family, and excluded reads lacking a unique V-gene family. To address suspected cross-contamination and a sequencing artifact, a later analysis removed 450 to 700 highly shared, low-generation-probability nucleotide sequences. For each public chain, a later analysis derived a clonal expansion index from normalized ranks of inferred template counts within each repertoire. In a later analysis, generation probabilities were computed with a VDJ recombination model fitted to out-of-frame rearrangements, and the resulting probabilities were checked against IGoR. Hypergeometric tests were used in a later analysis to score TCR-TCR, TCR-HLA and TCR-CMV co-occurrence, with a repertoire-size bias correction applied to the TCR pairs. In a later analysis, false discovery rates were estimated by permuting HLA or CMV assignments 20 times. In a later analysis, co-occurring TCRs were grouped with DBSCAN, and TCRdist sequence similarity was added when clustering was performed within HLA-allele-positive subsets. Co-occurrence clustering excluded repertoires with fewer than 30,000 or more than 120,000 public chains, plus five with anomalous nucleotide sharing. TCRdb limited this immuneACCESS table to in-frame rearrangements with V and J called. A share of clones is missing; checked studies link under half to unresolved V genes, and the rest is unexplained. D and trimming were read from the DNA, whereas the V and J calls and clone size are those reported in that table. For this sample there are under 300,000 clones; just over 85% appear just once. The top ten clones comprise 3% to 4% of the sample.

The cohort comprised several hundred healthy bone marrow donors. Cohort members were all nominally healthy when sampled, although unrecorded immune exposures were likely present. The donor tested CMV seropositive and was one of the 289 seropositive cohort members. A peripheral blood sample was collected from each donor, and TCR beta sequencing was performed on peripheral blood mononuclear cells. The Qiagen DNeasy Blood Extraction Kit was used to extract genomic DNA from the blood cell samples. The germline V gene (reference sequence) provides CDR1 LNHDA and CDR2 SQIVND. The CDR3 starts with the cysteine, ends with the phenylalanine, and has 15 residues. CDR3 DNA only is kept here, 45 bases in frame from base 1. V drops 5 bases and J drops 5 bases, leaving 13 bases in between.

Sample: PBMCs. The source of this sequence is a man aged 35 to 55 in good health and CMV-seropositive. The chain links TRBV19 with TRBJ1-6, with TRBD1 as a weak D call on 5 bases. The CDR3 protein is CASSRQGTNNSPLHF. The base sequence is TGTGCCAGTAGTCGGCAGGGCACCAATAATTCACCCCTCCACTTT.